The T cell receptor (beta chain) described here comes from a study of CD8 T cells in Susac syndrome. Study observations and caveats: The TCR sequencing and HLA analysis in the study involved a relatively small number of individuals, as the study acknowledged.

As for this clonotype: Antigen unknown.

In blood CD8+ and CD4+ T cells, TCR beta underwent sequencing. CD8+ and CD4+ T cells were negatively isolated; TEMRA cells were FACS-enriched. The CDR3 extends over 23 amino acids. With 5 bases clipped from V and 2 bases from J, the junction kept 27 bases outside the gene matches. CDR1 is SGHVS and CDR2 is FNYEAQ in the germline V gene. RNA, at roughly 0.45 to 1 ug, was reverse transcribed with random hexamers. It was immunoSEQ multiplex PCR that amplified TCR beta CDR3 across 54 Vbeta and 13 Jbeta. TCRdb re-called the immunoSEQ multiplex PCR reads with MiXCR, one entry per CDR3 protein. Of tens of thousands of distinct CDR3 sequences listed, 93% are singletons.

The chain carries TRBV7-6 and TRBJ2-2; 9 nucleotides agree with TRBD2. Sequenced: CD8+ T cells from PBMCs. The TCR sequence derives from a human donor in good health. CDR3 residues: CASSAGTHEETLAGVFNTGELFF. The CDR3 nucleotides read TGTGCCAGCAGCGCCGGGACTCATGAAGAGACGTTAGCGGGAGTATTCAACACCGGGGAGCTGTTTTTT.